A selection of T cell receptor beta chains follows, all from one sample in a study of vaccination and CD4 T cells after COVID-19. MiXCR was run by TCRdb on the PCR reads, yielding one entry per CDR3 protein. The repertoire holds over 10,000 distinct CDR3 sequences, with less than 85% as singletons. These receptors' targets are unknown. Material: CD4+ T cells from blood, cultured in vitro. The receptors come from a human donor who had recovered from COVID-19. Each CDR3 is given with its conserved first and last residue. D genes are given only for firm matches.

d_call	v_call	j_call	cdr3_aa
TRBD1	TRBV19	TRBJ1-5	CASRPDRGNQPQHF
NA	TRBV20-1	TRBJ2-5	CSASEGTNQETQYF
NA	TRBV7-9	TRBJ2-3	CASPDTQYF
TRBD1	TRBV24-1	TRBJ1-2	CAIGQGDYGYTF
NA	TRBV28	TRBJ1-5	CASSLLRMGTQPQHF
NA	TRBV6-1	TRBJ1-5	CASSRGSPQHF
TRBD2	TRBV20-1	TRBJ2-2	CSAIAGAFGELFF
TRBD1	TRBV20-1	TRBJ2-1	CSHPGTGLGNEQFF
NA	TRBV7-8	TRBJ1-5	CASSTPLNQPQHF
NA	TRBV6-2/TRBV6-3	TRBJ1-2	CATSPDGTSNYGYTF
NA	TRBV7-2	TRBJ1-5	CASSLARVTAHQPQHF
TRBD1	TRBV10-3	TRBJ1-2	CAISESTGWGYTF
NA	TRBV11-2	TRBJ1-2	CASSFNAARRVVGVYGYTF
NA	TRBV24-1	TRBJ2-3	CATSPRGSVTDTQYF
NA	TRBV4-3	TRBJ2-6	CASSQVPGSGANVLTF
NA	TRBV28	TRBJ1-6	CASTLHGGGSPLHF
NA	TRBV18	TRBJ1-1	CASSPGENTEAFF
NA	TRBV10-1	TRBJ2-3	CASISGDTQYF
TRBD1	TRBV28	TRBJ1-1	CASSSGAGGTEAFF
NA	TRBV6-1	TRBJ2-7	CASIPGGTYEQYF
NA	TRBV24-1	TRBJ1-6	CATVNVRDSYNSPLHF
NA	TRBV4-1	TRBJ1-2	CASSPAQEGRNGYTF
NA	TRBV7-2	TRBJ2-3	CASSPSRLASDTQYF
NA	TRBV6-2/TRBV6-3	TRBJ1-2	CASSQISGYTF
NA	TRBV6-2/TRBV6-3	TRBJ1-2	CASSYLSNYGYTF
NA	TRBV25-1	TRBJ2-7	CASSEWGSSYEQYF
NA	TRBV7-6	TRBJ1-2	CASSSTNYGYTF
NA	TRBV7-3	TRBJ1-5	CASSSDSQPQHF
NA	TRBV28	TRBJ1-2	CASRWGGDGYTF